This record looks at one TCR beta chain sequence and its context. Its antigen remains unknown. Time point reported: pre-treatment baseline. Germline V gene data show CDR1 as MDHEN and CDR2 as SYDVKM. There are 12 residues in the CDR3. J lost 12 bases, V lost 9 bases, and 12 bases had no gene match. This entry is derived from a study of blood T cell dynamics during melanoma immunotherapy. Study-level findings and limits: Clones driving repertoire changes may be melanoma-specific or general immune activation.

Only in-frame clones appear in the TCRdb table, and some are missing; sequencing was by immunoSEQ multiplex PCR. The table records 10,000 or so clones, about 87% of them present only once. The TCR was taken from a human donor with melanoma. Material: blood, obtained from a patient treated with checkpoint blockade. The genes are TRBV28 and TRBJ1-1; 8 bases align to TRBD1. The CDR3: CASDRGGVESFF. The DNA of the CDR3 is TGTGCCAGTGACAGGGGCGGCGTGGAATCTTTCTTT.